This T cell receptor beta chain was identified in a study of blood T cells in healthy people across ages. Overall study results and limits: Age showed a roughly linear inverse relationship with TCR beta diversity per million T cells.

This clonotype was recorded only once. The antigen remains unidentified. The CDR3 runs to 14 residues. With a J-beta primer mix and a sample-barcoded 5' primer, a second PCR ran roughly 7 to 11 cycles. TCRdb itself ran the 5' RACE reads through MiXCR, one entry per CDR3 protein. The repertoire holds about 970,000 distinct CDR3 sequences, with 45% to 60% as singletons. This rearrangement joins TRBV12-3 or TRBV12-4 to TRBJ2-1, with D possibly being TRBD1 or TRBD2 (6 bases each). The assigned J gene may be wrong: the sequence end matches TRBJ2-7 better. The TCR comes from a woman aged 60 to 75 in good health. Sample: blood. The DNA of the CDR3 is TGTGCCAGCAGCCCATCCGGGGGCTACAATGAGCAGTACTTC. It translates to CASSPSGGYNEQYF.